This T cell receptor (beta chain) was obtained from a study of T-cell reconstitution after alpha-beta-depleted transplantation in children. As it was prepared, the TCRbeta library received unique molecular identifiers. TCRdb redid the calling of the PCR reads with MiXCR, one entry per CDR3 protein. The top ten clones hold less than 5% of a sample with around 600,000 distinct CDR3 sequences, 8% to 11% of them seen once. Per germline, CDR1 SQVTM and CDR2 ANQGSEA. V trimming: 2 bases; J trimming: 4 bases; junction bases outside the gene matches: 6. The CDR3 runs 15 residues. The rearrangement uses TRBV29-1 and TRBJ2-3; 10 nucleotides align to TRBD2. The source of this sequence is a human donor who donated a stem cell graft to a child with acute myeloid leukemia. The sample here was PBMCs from the stem cell graft donor, taken from the stem cell graft. CDR3 sequence: CSVESGRAGADTQYF. DNA of the CDR3: TGCAGCGTTGAAAGCGGGAGGGCCGGGGCAGATACGCAGTATTTT.